Below are 21 T cell receptor beta chains sequenced from a single sample in a study of cytomegalovirus exposure and HLA in healthy donors. The PCR made use of 60 Vbeta and 13 Jbeta primers. Assay used: immunoSEQ multiplex PCR; TCRdb lists only in-frame clones, some missing. The repertoire holds 150,000 to 200,000 clones, with roughly 79% as singletons. Sample: PBMCs. These receptors came from a woman in her forties in good health and CMV-seronegative.

The gene calls are TRBV29-1 and TRBJ2-3; TRBD2 matches at 9 bases. J was trimmed by 4 bases and V by 2 bases; bases with no gene match: 10. In germline, CDR1 is SQVTM, CDR2 ANQGSEA. CDR3 size: 16 residues. In nucleotides, the CDR3 is TGCAGCGTTGAACGCGGTAGCGGGAGATTCGCAGATACGCAGTATTTT. Translated: CSVERGSGRFADTQYF.

V usage is TRBV9 and J usage is TRBJ2-2, with D uncertain. Germline assignment: CDR1 SGDLS and CDR2 YYNGEE. The length of the CDR3 is 16 residues. Trimming cost V 0 bases and J 6 bases, with 15 bases left between them. The CDR3 DNA is TGTGCCAGCAGCGTAGGTAAGAGTAGCCGCGCCGGGGAGCTGTTTTTT. This translates into CASSVGKSSRAGELFF.

The chain employs TRBV7-8 and TRBJ1-1; tentative D call: TRBD1 (5 bases). Germline CDR1 and CDR2: SGHVS and FQNEAQ. V gave up 1 base and J gave up 4 bases, with 7 bases separating them. The CDR3 has 13 amino acids. The CDR3, as DNA: TGTGCCAGCAGCTTAGGGGGGGGCACTGAAGCTTTCTTT. Its translation is CASSLGGGTEAFF.

The CDR3 spells CASIRTGVTDTQYF. The CDR3 DNA reads as TGTGCCAGCATCAGAACAGGGGTCACAGATACGCAGTATTTT. This chain connects TRBV6-1 to TRBJ2-3; TRBD1 matches 7 bases. The junction had 6 bases not matched to a gene; V was cut back by 7 bases and J by 2 bases. The CDR3 extends over 14 amino acids. Germline values: CDR1 MNHNS, CDR2 SASEGT.

The chain links TRBV7-8 to TRBJ1-4, with 7 positions matching TRBD1. V shed 0 bases, J shed 10 bases, and the junction held 8 bases outside the gene matches. The CDR3 totals 15 residues. Germline values: CDR1 SGHVS, CDR2 FQNEAQ. The chain's CDR3 is CASSLAGAQGRKLFF. The CDR3 DNA reads as TGTGCCAGCAGCTTAGCCGGGGCACAGGGGAGAAAACTGTTTTTT.

To note about this clone: This CDR3 is also generated by other DNA sequences in the sample. V usage is TRBV27 and J usage is TRBJ1-1, with a tentative D call TRBD1 (5 bases). The V end lost 2 bases, the J end lost 1 base, and 8 bases lay between the germline ends. The CDR3 is 14 amino acids. The germline V gene encodes CDR1 MNHEY and CDR2 SMNVEV (reference sequence). CDR3 sequence (DNA): TGTGCCAGCAGTTTAGGGGGGAGGAACACTGAAGCTTTCTTT. It encodes CASSLGGRNTEAFF.

The chain carries TRBV9 and TRBJ2-1; a possible D gene is TRBD2 (5 bases). From germline, CDR1 is SGDLS and CDR2 YYNGEE. Trimming took off 0 bases at V and 7 bases at J, with 11 bases between the two ends. The CDR3 loop spans 14 amino acids. The CDR3 DNA reads as TGTGCCAGCAGCGTAGACGGGGTGACAAATGAGCAGTTCTTC. It codes for CASSVDGVTNEQFF.

The V and J genes are TRBV27 and TRBJ1-5; D might be TRBD1 (5 bases). The CDR3 runs 16 residues. Trimming shortened V by 5 bases and J by 0 bases, and 14 bases separated the two germline ends. Germline lookup yields CDR1 MNHEY and CDR2 SMNVEV (reference sequence). The CDR3 coding sequence is TGTGCCAGCAGTCTGGGGGGAGCTAATAGCAATCAGCCCCAGCATTTT. Protein sequence: CASSLGGANSNQPQHF.

This chain links TRBV19 with TRBJ2-5, with a possible D match to TRBD2 (6 bases). The CDR3 contains 15 residues. Germline V CDR1 and CDR2: LNHDA, SQIVND (reference sequence). V gave up 3 bases and J gave up 5 bases, with 16 bases separating them. The CDR3 region is CASSIDTLRGETQYF. As DNA, the CDR3 is TGTGCCAGTAGTATTGACACGCTACGGGGGGAGACCCAGTACTTC.

The chain combines TRBV7-9 with TRBJ2-7; possible D gene TRBD2, 5 bases. This CDR3 is built from 14 residues. Trimming removed 5 bases at V and 2 bases at J, with 13 bases between. Germline CDR1 is SEHNR and CDR2 is FQNEAQ (reference sequence). The CDR3 DNA follows: TGTGCCAGCAGCCCCCCGGGATCCCCCTACGAGCAGTACTTC. It codes for CASSPPGSPYEQYF.

The rearrangement uses TRBV27 and TRBJ1-5; TRBD1 matches at 7 bases. Germline loops: CDR1 MNHEY, CDR2 SMNVEV (reference sequence). The CDR3 is made up of 15 amino acids. V lost 6 bases to trimming and J lost 3 bases; unmatched junction nucleotides: 8. The CDR3 loop is CASSPQDRANQPQHF. The CDR3 region has the DNA TGTGCCAGCAGCCCACAAGACAGGGCCAATCAGCCCCAGCATTTT.

The V and J genes are TRBV27 and TRBJ1-2; TRBD1 matches 7 bases. V was clipped by 7 bases and J by 2 bases; unmatched bases: 13. Looked up from germline, CDR1 is MNHEY and CDR2 is SMNVEV (reference sequence). The CDR3 sequence is 16 residues long. The DNA for the CDR3 is TGTGCCAGCAAGACCTTACGACAGGGAATAAACTATGGCTACACCTTC. Translated: CASKTLRQGINYGYTF.

J is TRBJ2-1 and V is TRBV5-1; 10 bases line up with TRBD2. The V segment lost 4 bases and the J segment 12 bases; nucleotides outside the gene matches: 4. The CDR3 runs 12 residues. Germline loops: CDR1 SGHRS, CDR2 YFSETQ. In DNA, the CDR3 is TGCGCCAGCAGCAACTTAGCGGGAGGGCAGTTCTTC. The encoded protein is CASSNLAGGQFF.

The chain has TRBV30 and TRBJ2-2; 8 bases align to TRBD1. This CDR3 has 15 residues. With V trimmed by 2 bases and J by 4 bases, 6 bases remained unmatched. The germline CDR1 and CDR2 sequences are GTSNPN and SVGIG (reference sequence). Here the CDR3 reads CAWSHQGASTGELFF. The DNA of the CDR3 is TGTGCCTGGAGTCATCAGGGGGCAAGCACCGGGGAGCTGTTTTTT.

This chain links TRBV2 with TRBJ2-7, with a tentative D call TRBD2 (6 bases). The CDR3 is made up of 12 amino acids. Trimming shortened V by 5 bases and J by 7 bases, and 12 bases separated the two germline ends. The germline V gene encodes CDR1 SNHLY and CDR2 FYNNEI. CDR3 amino acids: CASSLGEEEQYF. CDR3 DNA: TGTGCCAGCAGTTTGGGGGAGGAGGAGCAGTACTTC.

J is TRBJ1-6 and V is TRBV30; TRBD1 might be the D (5 bases). CDR1 is GTSNPN and CDR2 is SVGIG in the germline V gene (reference sequence). CDR3 length: 13 residues. V lost 1 base and J lost 10, with 11 bases in between. The CDR3 reads CAWSELRDSPLHF. As DNA, the CDR3 is TGTGCCTGGAGTGAATTGCGGGACTCACCCCTCCACTTT. Full variable domain (missing parts from reference TRBV30 and TRBJ1-6): SQTIHQWPATLVQPVGSPLSLECTVEGTSNPNLYWYRQAAGRGLQLLFYSVGIGQISSEVPQNLSASRPQDRQFILSSKKLLLSDSGFYLCAWSELRDSPLHFGNGTRLTVT.

Written as DNA, the CDR3 is TGTGCCAGCAGCCAGGGGGAGGGTACCTACAATGAGCAGTTCTTC. Its translation: CASSQGEGTYNEQFF. This chain links TRBV4-2 with TRBJ2-1, with 7 bases aligning to TRBD2. V lost 3 bases to trimming and J lost 2 bases; unmatched junction nucleotides: 4. Per the germline V gene, CDR1 is LGHNA and CDR2 is YNFKEQ. This CDR3 is built from 15 residues.

The table lists this clone with a few counts. The rearrangement joins TRBV11-2 to TRBJ2-5; TRBD2 matches at 16 bases. Per germline, CDR1 SGHAT and CDR2 FQNNGV. The CDR3 runs to 18 residues. V lost 9 bases and J lost 1; bases outside the gene matches: 11. The CDR3 coding sequence is TGTGCCAGTAATTGGGGGACTAGCGGGAGGGCTTCCCAAGAGACCCAGTACTTC. This translates into CASNWGTSGRASQETQYF. The variable domain in full, completed from reference TRBV11-2 and TRBJ2-5, reads EAGVAQSPRYKIIEKRQSVAFWCNPISGHATLYWYQQILGQGPKLLIQFQNNGVVDDSQLPKDRFSAERLKGVDSTLKIQPAKLEDSAVYLCASNWGTSGRASQETQYFGPGTRLLVL.

The genes are TRBV25-1 and TRBJ2-7; tentatively, D is TRBD2 (6 bases). Germline V CDR1 and CDR2: MGHDK, SYGVNS. V was shortened by 3 bases and J by 7 bases, with 19 bases between the two germline ends. The CDR3 is 15 residues long. CDR3 protein: CASSDPRALGGEQYF. The DNA for the CDR3 is TGTGCCAGCAGTGACCCTCGGGCCCTTGGGGGGGAGCAGTACTTC.

The chain links TRBV7-6 to TRBJ1-3; no firm D call. V was pared by 1 base and J by 0 bases, with 10 bases between. The CDR3 loop spans 16 amino acids. CDR1 SGHVS and CDR2 FNYEAQ come from the germline V gene. Here the CDR3 reads CASSLEYSLSGNTIYF. The CDR3 DNA reads TGTGCCAGCAGCTTAGAATATAGCCTCTCTGGAAACACCATATATTTT. Based on the CDR3 plus reference TRBV7-6 and TRBJ1-3, the full variable domain is GAGVSQSPRYKVTKRGQDVALRCDPISGHVSLYWYRQALGQGPEFLTYFNYEAQQDKSGLPNDRFSAERPEGSISTLTIQRTEQRDSAMYRCASSLEYSLSGNTIYFGEGSWLTVV.

The chain joins TRBV5-1 to TRBJ2-1; 11 nucleotides match TRBD2. The J segment lost 8 bases and the V segment lost 4 bases, leaving 14 bases of the junction unmatched. The CDR3 has 17 amino acids. Germline lookup yields CDR1 SGHRS and CDR2 YFSETQ. CDR3 region: CASSSRLAGSLVDEQFF. As DNA, the CDR3 is TGCGCCAGCAGCAGCCGACTAGCGGGGAGTCTAGTGGATGAGCAGTTCTTC. The full variable domain, its missing parts supplied by reference TRBV5-1 and TRBJ2-1, is KAGVTQTPRYLIKTRGQQVTLSCSPISGHRSVSWYQQTPGQGLQFLFEYFSETQRNKGNFPGRFSGRQFSNSRSEMNVSTLELGDSALYLCASSSRLAGSLVDEQFFGPGTRLTVL.